This T cell receptor (beta chain) originates from a study of blood T cell repertoires in COVID-19. Study-wide background: Researchers got acute and convalescent COVID-19 samples from the United States, Italy and Spain. PBMCs, B-cell-depleted T cells, or T cells were the source of the cDNA or gDNA that made up the material.

The CDR3 has 14 residues. The V and J ends lost 4 bases and 3 bases respectively, with 9 bases between them. Per germline, CDR1 PRHDT and CDR2 FYEKMQ (reference sequence). Clones were read by immunoSEQ multiplex PCR, and TCRdb kept only the in-frame ones, dropping some. The data contain more than 300,000 clones, around 87% of them singletons. The chain employs TRBV13 and TRBJ1-4, with D perhaps matching TRBD1 (6 bases). What was sequenced was peripheral blood. This clonotype was obtained from a woman between 40 and 50 years old with COVID-19, enrolled during active disease. CDR3 nucleotides: TGTGCCAGCAGCTCTCACAGGGCTAATGAAAAACTGTTTTTT. This encodes CASSSHRANEKLFF.